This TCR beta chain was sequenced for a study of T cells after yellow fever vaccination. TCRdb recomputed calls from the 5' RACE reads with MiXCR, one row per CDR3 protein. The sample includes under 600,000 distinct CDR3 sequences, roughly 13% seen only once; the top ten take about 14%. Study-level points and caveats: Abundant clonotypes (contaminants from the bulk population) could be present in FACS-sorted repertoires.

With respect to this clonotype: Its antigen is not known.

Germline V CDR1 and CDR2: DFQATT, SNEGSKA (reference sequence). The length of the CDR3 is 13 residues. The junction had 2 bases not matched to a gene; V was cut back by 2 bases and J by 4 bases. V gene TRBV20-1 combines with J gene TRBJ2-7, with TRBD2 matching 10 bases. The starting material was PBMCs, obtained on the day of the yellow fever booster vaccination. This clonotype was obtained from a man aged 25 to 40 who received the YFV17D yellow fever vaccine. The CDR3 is CSARLAGEYEQYF. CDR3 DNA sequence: TGCAGTGCTAGACTAGCGGGAGAATACGAGCAGTACTTC.